These 11 T cell receptor beta chains share one sample of origin, sequenced in a study of graft-versus-host responses after intestinal transplantation (dated by TCRdb to the early 2020s). Explained via the paper, the time point label denotes: cells obtained before transplantation from donor or recipient. For these receptors, no antigen is known. The library was obtained by the immunoSEQ multiplex PCR assay. The source is immuneACCESS, and TCRdb retained only in-frame sequences with V and J called. Part of the clones is not carried over; for the studies checked, unresolved V genes explain less than half of this, and the remainder is unexplained. The sample data list about 88,000 clones, and under 95% of these were observed just once. 0.3% to 0.45% of the sample goes to the ten largest clones. The sample in question was unstimulated CD4+ T cells sorted from spleen or lymph node cells, obtained before transplant. These TCRs come from a human donor who was the organ donor for an intestinal transplant.

This chain uses TRBV19 with TRBJ1-2, with D perhaps matching TRBD1 (6 bases). This CDR3 is 14 amino acids long. From germline, CDR1 is LNHDA and CDR2 SQIVND (reference sequence). V was trimmed by 7 bases and J by 6 bases, leaving 18 bases between them. The CDR3 sequence: CASTHGGARNGYTF. DNA of the CDR3: TGTGCCAGTACCCACGGGGGGGCGCGAAATGGCTACACCTTC.

This chain links TRBV11-3 with TRBJ2-5; D might be TRBD2 (7 bases). V was trimmed by 5 bases and J by 5 bases, leaving 15 bases between them. The CDR3 is 14 residues long. Germline CDR1 is SGHNT and CDR2 is YENEEA. The CDR3 sequence is CASSPQGLQETQYF. CDR3 nucleotides: TGTGCCAGCAGCCCACAGGGACTACAGGAGACCCAGTACTTC.

The table lists this clone with a count of one. The chain joins TRBV10-2 to TRBJ1-3; TRBD1 aligns across 7 bases. The J segment lost 1 base and the V segment lost 6 bases, leaving 3 bases of the junction unmatched. Germline V gene data show CDR1 as WSHSY and CDR2 as SAAADI. The CDR3 has 14 amino acids. Here the CDR3 DNA reads TGCGCCAGCAGGGAGACAGGGTCTGGAAACACCATATATTTT. Its protein product is CASRETGSGNTIYF.

CDR3 DNA sequence: TGTGCCATCAGTATGGGGGGGACTAGCGGGAGAAATGAGCAGTTCTTC. The encoded protein is CAISMGGTSGRNEQFF. V is TRBV10-3 and J is TRBJ2-1; TRBD2 matches 14 bases. J gave up 7 bases and V 5 bases, and 7 bases lay outside the gene matches. CDR3 length: 16 residues. Germline CDR1 reads ENHRY; CDR2 reads SYGVKD.

The chain links TRBV6-6 to TRBJ1-2; D is uncertain. Per germline, CDR1 MNHNY and CDR2 SVGAGI (reference sequence). V gave up 2 bases and J gave up 4 bases, with 8 bases separating them. The CDR3 sequence is 13 residues long. CDR3 residues: CASSYEAVYGYTF. The CDR3 DNA follows: TGTGCCAGCAGTTACGAGGCTGTCTATGGCTACACCTTC.

The rearrangement links TRBV10-3 to TRBJ2-1; no firm D call. V lost 10 bases and J lost 4, with 17 bases in between. Germline values: CDR1 ENHRY, CDR2 SYGVKD. This CDR3 is 14 amino acids long. The CDR3 protein is CATTAQTVYNEQFF. The CDR3 nucleotides read TGTGCCACTACTGCCCAAACGGTTTACAATGAGCAGTTCTTC.

The chain uses TRBV5-1 and TRBJ1-4; weak D call: TRBD1 (6 bases). The length of the CDR3 is 15 residues. Germline V gene data show CDR1 as SGHRS and CDR2 as YFSETQ. The V end lost 5 bases, the J end lost 3 bases, and 14 bases lay between the germline ends. The CDR3 nucleotides read TGCGCCAGCAGGGGAGAGGACAGACCTAATGAAAAACTGTTTTTT. Amino acid sequence: CASRGEDRPNEKLFF.

The V and J genes are TRBV29-1 and TRBJ2-5, with D maybe TRBD1 (5 bases). The V gene's germline CDR1 is SQVTM and CDR2 ANQGSEA. The CDR3 sequence is 13 residues long. V lost 6 bases to trimming and J lost 1 base, with 12 bases between them. This CDR3 is CSVKMTAQETQYF. CDR3 nucleotide sequence: TGCAGCGTGAAAATGACAGCCCAAGAGACCCAGTACTTC.

The chain uses TRBV18 and TRBJ2-5; D is uncertain. V lost 3 bases and J 3 bases, leaving 5 bases between the germline ends. The germline CDR1 and CDR2 sequences are KGHSH and LQKENI. The CDR3 spans 12 residues. DNA for the CDR3: TGTGCCAGCTCACCGGCAGAAGAGACCCAGTACTTC. This gives the protein CASSPAEETQYF.

The chain uses TRBV5-6 and TRBJ1-1; D unclear. The CDR3 totals 14 residues. CDR1 is SGHDT, CDR2 YYEEEE, per germline. The germline V and J ends were trimmed by 2 bases and 0 bases, with 8 bases remaining between them. The DNA of the CDR3 is TGTGCCAGCAGCTTCGGGGAATTGAACACTGAAGCTTTCTTT. Translating it yields CASSFGELNTEAFF.

This chain uses TRBV5-1 with TRBJ2-1, with D maybe TRBD2 (5 bases). The CDR3 totals 15 residues. V was clipped by 4 bases and J by 4 bases, with 15 bases between them. Germline V lookup: CDR1 SGHRS, CDR2 YFSETQ. CDR3 in amino acids: CASSRGLDGYNEQFF. DNA of the CDR3: TGCGCCAGCAGCCGAGGACTCGACGGTTACAATGAGCAGTTCTTC.